These 26 T cell receptor beta chains were sequenced from one sample in a study of tumor-infiltrating lymphocytes in primary liver carcinoma. Co-extracting RNA and DNA was done with 20-30 mg of unsorted bulk tissue as input. From roughly 500 ng total RNA, TCR beta cDNA was generated with a primer in the constant region. A slightly modified ARM-PCR protocol with three nested multiplex PCR rounds produced these TCR beta libraries. Primers for the first two PCR rounds were TRBV1-TRBV30 forward primers and a C-beta reverse primer (roughly 10 cycles per round). TCRdb reanalysed the multiplex PCR reads using MiXCR and keeps one entry per CDR3 protein. Counted here are about 74,000 distinct CDR3 sequences, 55% to 75% occurring once; the ten biggest clones make up around a quarter. The specimen was liver tumor tissue from sampling region 4. Subset indicated: tumor region T4, right-lateral pole. The receptors were sampled from a man aged 35 to 55 with primary liver carcinoma and hepatitis B virus infection.

As to this clonotype: The CDR3 does not close with the conserved phenylalanine or tryptophan, likely indicating a read error. This chain joins TRBV12-3 or TRBV12-4 and TRBJ1-1; 7 bases align to TRBD1. The CDR3 is 15 residues long. The CDR3 protein is CASRKDRRMNTDAFS. In nucleotides, the CDR3 is TGTGCCAGCAGGAAGGACAGGAGAATGAACACTGACGCTTTCTCT.

For this clonotype: A much larger clone differs by one base, so this may be a read error. This chain uses TRBV25-1 with TRBJ2-7; D is possibly TRBD2 (5 bases). The CDR3 totals 11 residues. Germline V CDR1 and CDR2: MGHDK, SYGVNS. The DNA for the CDR3 is TGTGTCACTAGGGCGACCTACGAGCAGTACTTC. Amino acids: CVTRATYEQYF.

This clonotype has a count of ten or more. The chain is built from TRBV28 and TRBJ2-1; the match to TRBD2 covers 12 bases. Germline CDR1 reads MDHEN; CDR2 reads SYDVKM. CDR3 length: 15 amino acids. Germline trimming cut 2 bases from V and 7 bases from J; bases unmatched to any gene: 3. The CDR3 protein is CASSLPGLAGNEQFF. The CDR3 DNA is TGTGCCAGCAGTTTACCCGGACTAGCGGGGAATGAGCAGTTCTTC. Filled out from reference TRBV28 and TRBJ2-1, the complete variable domain reads DVKVTQSSRYLVKRTGEKVFLECVQDMDHENMFWYRQDPGLGLRLIYFSYDVKMKEKGDIPEGYSVSREKKERFSLILESASTNQTSMYLCASSLPGLAGNEQFFGPGTRLTVL.

Of note for this clonotype: One end of the junction is discordant with germline, which a read error may explain. The V and J genes are TRBV4-1 and TRBJ1-2, with TRBD1 as a possible D gene (5 bases). Germline V gives CDR1 MGHRA, CDR2 YSYEKL. The CDR3 covers 13 residues. CDR3 coding DNA: TGCGCCATCATCGAGACAGCTAACTATGGTTACACCTTC. Translated, it gives CAIIETANYGYTF.

As concerns this clonotype: Sequence at one end of the junction differs from germline and may be a read error. CDR3 loop: CASSLGRIIADTQNF. CDR3 DNA sequence: TGTGCCAGCAGCTTAGGAAGGATCATCGCAGATACGCAGAATTTT. V and J are TRBV11-1 and TRBJ2-3; no firm D call. CDR3 size: 15 residues. CDR1 and CDR2 (germline): SGHAT, FQDESV (reference sequence).

Note on this clonotype: It may be a read error: a sequence one base away is much more abundant. The V and J genes are TRBV30 and TRBJ2-6; D gene ambiguous. Trimming took off 7 bases at V and 0 bases at J, with 7 bases between the two ends. This CDR3 contains 13 residues. Germline CDR1 and CDR2: GTSNPN and SVGIG (reference sequence). The CDR3, as DNA: TGTGCCTTGACGGACTCTGGGGCCAACGTCCTGACTTTC. As protein: CALTDSGANVLTF. The full variable domain, completed using reference TRBV30 and TRBJ2-6, is SQTIHQWPATLVQPVGSPLSLECTVEGTSNPNLYWYRQAAGRGLQLLFYSVGIGQISSEVPQNLSASRPQDRQFILSSKKLLLSDSGFYLCALTDSGANVLTFGAGSRLTVL.

As for this clonotype: One end of the junction fails to match germline, which may point to a read error. The V gene is TRBV4-2, the J gene TRBJ2-7; weak D call: TRBD2 (5 bases). The CDR3 has 14 amino acids. CDR1 LGHNA and CDR2 YNFKEQ come from the germline V gene. The CDR3 nucleotides are TGTGCCAGCAGGCAAGGCGAGGGAACCTATGAGCAGTACTTC. It specifies CASRQGEGTYEQYF.

The rearrangement links TRBV6-1 to TRBJ2-1; 8 bases are a match to TRBD2. CDR3 length equals 13 residues. Trimming removed 10 bases from V and 16 bases from J; junction bases left unmatched: 18. Germline V gene data show CDR1 as MNHNS and CDR2 as SASEGT. This CDR3 is CANNENGREGSFF. In nucleotides, the CDR3 is TGTGCCAACAATGAAAACGGGAGGGAGGGCTCTTTCTTC.

On this clonotype itself: It may be a read error: a sequence one base away is much more abundant. The rearrangement links TRBV7-3 to TRBJ1-1; D is uncertain. The CDR3 is 15 residues long. Germline V CDR1 and CDR2: SGHTA, FQGTGA. CDR3 amino acids: CASSLMELPNTKAFF. The CDR3 DNA follows: TGTGCCAGCAGCTTAATGGAGTTGCCGAACACTAAAGCTTTCTTT.

The table lists this clonotype with many counts. This rearrangement joins TRBV29-1 to TRBJ2-7; 9 positions match TRBD1. The germline V gene has CDR1 SQVTM and CDR2 ANQGSEA. The V gene end was trimmed by 5 bases and the J gene end by 7 bases; junction bases not matched to a gene: 9. This CDR3 comprises 13 residues. The CDR3 region is CSVSGQGIREQYF. CDR3 nucleotides: TGCAGCGTTTCCGGACAGGGGATAAGGGAGCAGTACTTC.

Concerning this clonotype itself: Mismatch with germline at one junction end may stem from a read error. This rearrangement joins TRBV11-2 to TRBJ2-3; no definite D call. The V gene's germline CDR1 is SGHAT and CDR2 FQNNGV. The CDR3 consists of 14 residues. The CDR3 loop is CASIPGSSSDMQYF. The CDR3 DNA reads TGTGCCAGCATCCCGGGCTCCTCGTCAGATATGCAGTATTTT. The whole variable domain, remainder taken from reference TRBV11-2 and TRBJ2-3, is EAGVAQSPRYKIIEKRQSVAFWCNPISGHATLYWYQQILGQGPKLLIQFQNNGVVDDSQLPKDRFSAERLKGVDSTLKIQPAKLEDSAVYLCASIPGSSSDMQYFGPGTRLTVL.

About this clonotype itself: An end of the junction does not agree with germline; a read error may underlie this. CDR3 protein: CASSSPGLYNERFF. CDR3 sequence (DNA): TGTGCCAGCAGTTCCCCGGGACTCTACAATGAGCGGTTCTTC. The rearrangement uses TRBV28 and TRBJ2-1; D might be TRBD2 (6 bases). Germline CDR1 reads MDHEN; CDR2 reads SYDVKM. The CDR3 covers 14 residues.

This clonotype has just one count. A read error may account for a junction end that differs from germline. The chain combines TRBV4-2 with TRBJ1-5, with D maybe TRBD1 (5 bases). The CDR3 totals 15 residues. Germline V gene lookup returns CDR1 LGHNA and CDR2 YNFKEQ. The CDR3 here is CASSPGRGDNQHQHF. The CDR3 DNA reads TGTGCCAGCAGCCCTGGAAGGGGTGACAATCAGCACCAGCATTTT.

Concerning this clonotype itself: The junction shows a germline mismatch at one end, possibly a read error. V usage is TRBV10-2 and J usage is TRBJ2-1; a possible D gene is TRBD2 (7 bases). CDR1 is WSHSY and CDR2 is SAAADI in the germline V gene. This CDR3 has 21 residues. The CDR3, as DNA: TGCGTCAGCAGTGAGCTTCTGGGGCGGGAGAGAAGGGGGAGCTCCTACAATGAACAGTTCTTC. It translates to CVSSELLGRERRGSSYNEQFF.

As for this clonotype: Sequence at one end of the junction differs from germline and may be a read error. The CDR3 spells CSVDDGSYDYTF. The DNA of the CDR3 is TGCAGCGTAGACGACGGTAGCTATGACTACACCTTC. The chain combines TRBV29-1 with TRBJ1-2; D uncertain. The germline V gene has CDR1 SQVTM and CDR2 ANQGSEA. There are 12 residues in the CDR3.

As concerns this clonotype: The conserved final phenylalanine or tryptophan is absent from the CDR3, which likely points to a read error. The genes are TRBV12-3 or TRBV12-4 and TRBJ2-7; D gene uncertain. The CDR3 spans 12 residues. V shed 6 bases and J shed 2 bases, with 8 bases lying between them. The CDR3 is CASSPGTYEQYL. For the CDR3, the DNA is TGTGCCAGCAGCCCAGGAACCTACGAGCAGTACTTA.

In the case of this clonotype: Since the CDR3 does not end with the conserved phenylalanine or tryptophan, this likely comes from a read error. The CDR3 sequence is CASSFPGTSGSKKIQYS. The CDR3 DNA sequence: TGTGCCAGCAGCTTTCCCGGGACTAGCGGGAGCAAAAAGATTCAGTACTCC. V and J are TRBV11-1 and TRBJ2-4, with 14 nucleotides matching TRBD2. The CDR3 has 17 amino acids. Germline CDR1 is SGHAT and CDR2 is FQDESV (reference sequence).

In the case of this clonotype: A read error is possible here, since a much larger clone lies one base away. The conserved final phenylalanine or tryptophan is absent from the CDR3, which likely points to a read error. This chain links TRBV7-9 with TRBJ2-7; D is perhaps TRBD2 (6 bases). V was trimmed by 4 bases and J by 5 bases, leaving 18 bases between them. Germline V gene sequence: CDR1 SEHNR, CDR2 FQNEAQ (reference sequence). The CDR3 extends over 15 amino acids. The CDR3 reads CASSSAGTSLDEQYS. The CDR3 nucleotides read TGTGCCAGCAGCTCCGCGGGGACTTCTCTGGACGAGCAGTACTCC.

About this clonotype itself: Since the CDR3 does not end with the conserved phenylalanine or tryptophan, this likely comes from a read error. Because the CDR3's place on the DNA is in doubt, the DNA is left out and the CDR3 is given as listed by TCRdb. The CDR3 region is CASSSTGGWRYEQYS. J is TRBJ2-7 and V is TRBV11-2; the table's D call TRBD1 went unverified against the DNA. The germline CDR1 and CDR2 sequences are SGHAT and FQNNGV. The CDR3 length is 15 residues, termini included.

As for this clonotype: The junction departs from germline at one end; a sequencing error may be responsible. The V gene is TRBV6-5, the J gene TRBJ2-3; D is perhaps TRBD1 (5 bases). Germline V gene sequence: CDR1 MNHEY, CDR2 SVGAGI. CDR3 length: 15 residues. The CDR3 sequence: CAISYSTVAARPQYF. CDR3 in DNA: TGTGCCATCAGTTACTCGACAGTAGCAGCGAGGCCGCAGTATTTT.

On this clonotype: The final CDR3 position lacks the conserved phenylalanine or tryptophan, pointing to a likely read error. The chain couples TRBV11-2 to TRBJ2-1; no definite D call. The length of the CDR3 is 13 residues. Germline loops: CDR1 SGHAT, CDR2 FQNNGV. Here the CDR3 DNA reads TGTACCAGCAGCTTAAATGATGACTATGAGCAGTTCTTA. It encodes CTSSLNDDYEQFL.

A remark on this clonotype: A single base separates this from a much larger clone, so it may be a read error. This chain uses TRBV30 with TRBJ2-2; D perhaps matches TRBD1 (6 bases). Looked up from germline, CDR1 is GTSNPN and CDR2 is SVGIG (reference sequence). This CDR3 comprises 14 residues. The DNA of the CDR3 is TGTGCCTGGAGTCTCAGGGGATTAGCCGGGGAGCCGTTTTTT. Residues: CAWSLRGLAGEPFF.

Concerning this clonotype: Just one base apart from a much larger clone, this may be a read error. The chain has TRBV7-9 and TRBJ2-7; D perhaps matches TRBD2 (6 bases). The CDR3 consists of 12 residues. CDR1 and CDR2 (germline): SEHNR, FQNEAQ (reference sequence). The CDR3 region has the DNA TGTGCCAGCAGCTTAGGGAGGAGGGAGTTTAACTTC. Encoded protein: CASSLGRREFNF.

This clonotype was recorded many times. The J gene is TRBJ1-2, the V gene TRBV29-1, with unresolved D. Trimming took off 3 bases at V and 4 bases at J, with 18 bases between the two ends. Germline V CDR1 and CDR2: SQVTM, ANQGSEA. The CDR3 sequence is 15 residues long. The CDR3 bases are TGCAGCGTTGAGGTTCAAGCGGAAGTTAGCTATGGCTACACCTTC. It encodes CSVEVQAEVSYGYTF.

Comments on this clonotype: Sequence at one end of the junction differs from germline and may be a read error. The genes are TRBV5-5 and TRBJ2-7; D is uncertain. This CDR3 contains 14 residues. The V gene's germline CDR1 is SGHKS and CDR2 YYEKEE (reference sequence). The CDR3 sequence: CTSSLGLRSYEQYF. The CDR3, as DNA: TGTACCAGCAGTCTGGGCTTACGCAGCTACGAGCAGTACTTC.

To note about this clonotype: Since the CDR3 does not end with the conserved phenylalanine or tryptophan, this likely comes from a read error. The limits of the CDR3 on the DNA are not certain, so only TCRdb's listed CDR3 is given. The chain employs TRBV11-2 and TRBJ1-2; TRBD1 is taken as the D call from the table, unchecked against the DNA. Germline V gene sequence: CDR1 SGHAT, CDR2 FQNNGV. Termini included, the CDR3 measures 14 amino acids. CDR3 sequence reads: CASTERDTTYGYTS.